Given below is one T cell receptor (beta chain) in context. Its antigen is not yet known. The cohort was made up of about 610 healthy bone marrow donors. At the time of sampling, every cohort member was nominally healthy, though immune exposures that went unrecorded were likely present. The donor was CMV seronegative and belonged to the group of 352 seronegative cohort members. A peripheral blood sample was provided by each donor, and peripheral blood mononuclear cells were used for TCR beta sequencing. Genomic DNA was extracted from the blood cell samples with the Qiagen DNeasy Blood Extraction Kit. The method was the immunoSEQ multiplex PCR assay. For the multiplex PCR, a mixture combining 60 forward primers for TCR Vbeta segments and 13 reverse primers for TCR Jbeta segments was used. The CDR3 region of rearranged TCR beta genes was amplified from genomic DNA by a multiplex PCR assay. The Illumina HiSeq System was used to sequence the amplified TCR beta libraries as 87-base-pair reads. As for how the authors treated the data: In a later analysis, roughly 80 million unique TCR beta chains were counted across the roughly 700 repertoires, and roughly 9.9 million of these chains were shared by at least two donors. A nearest-neighbor algorithm error-corrected the raw reads and collapsed the reads into unique sequences, merging closely related sequences to remove PCR and sequencing errors. To assign V, D and J gene segments, CDR3 sequences were aligned to IMGT reference sequences. For a sequence to be retained, a match of at least six nucleotides was required to both a V gene segment and a J gene segment. Rearrangements were called productive when the CDR3 lacked stop codons and stayed in frame with V and J; all others were non-productive. Following IMGT convention, CDR3 was defined as the stretch from the second conserved V-encoded cysteine to the conserved J-encoded phenylalanine. Sequences without an unambiguous match to a single V gene segment were excluded from the earlier analysis of almost 600 of the donors. An earlier analysis of a few hundred of the donors called V segments functional above 56.7% productive rearrangements and segregating when the between-donor standard deviation exceeded 5%. To diagnose cytomegalovirus status from the catalog of TCR beta chain sequences, a statistical classification framework was built. In a later analysis, V and J genes were assigned by comparing TCR nucleotide sequences against IMGT/GENE-DB human TR gene sequences. Using the TCRdist pipeline, a later analysis assigned CDR3 sequences along with most-parsimonious VDJ recombination scenarios. In a later analysis, each TCR beta chain was defined by its CDR3 amino acid sequence together with its V-gene family, and reads lacking a unique V-gene family were excluded. As a way to deal with suspected cross-contamination and a sequencing artifact, a later analysis dropped hundreds of nucleotide sequences that were highly shared and had low generation probability. In a later analysis, a clonal expansion index for each public chain was calculated from normalized within-repertoire ranks of inferred template counts. A later analysis computed generation probabilities with a VDJ recombination model fitted to out-of-frame rearrangements, and checked the results against IGoR. In a later analysis, TCR-TCR, TCR-HLA and TCR-CMV co-occurrence was scored with hypergeometric tests, and a repertoire-size bias correction was applied to TCR pairs. To estimate false discovery rates, a later analysis permuted the HLA or CMV assignments 20 times. In a later analysis, co-occurring TCRs were grouped using DBSCAN, and TCRdist sequence similarity was added for clustering within HLA-allele-positive subsets. Co-occurrence clustering excluded repertoires with fewer than 30,000 or more than 120,000 public chains, plus five with anomalous nucleotide sharing. Sourced from immuneACCESS, this table was stored by TCRdb with only in-frame sequences that have V and J called. A share of the clones is absent; for the studies checked, an unresolved V gene accounts for under half, and the remainder has no known explanation. The V and J calls and clone size were taken over from that table, and D and trimming were inferred from the DNA. The table kept for this sample lists about 160,000 clones. The ten largest clones capture 1.3% of the sample.

CDR1 LNHDA and CDR2 SQIVND were looked up in the germline V gene (reference sequence). The CDR3 numbers 15 residues from cysteine through phenylalanine. Left in the record is the CDR3 DNA by itself, 45 bases read in frame from the first base. Trimming removed 4 bases from V and 3 bases from J; the gene matches leave 4 bases unexplained. These data come from a study of cytomegalovirus exposure and HLA in healthy donors listed by TCRdb under 2017. A note on the overall study: In an earlier analysis of under 600 of the donors, less than 350 Gb of sequence data and 90 million to 120 million unique TCR beta sequences from 150 million to 200 million T cells were reported. The T cell repertoires of 550 to 850 subjects were profiled by immunosequencing and related to cytomegalovirus serostatus. All discovery cohort repertoires had been generated using a single sequencing platform. The number of donors typed differed by locus, with about 629-630 for A, B, C, DRB1 and DQB1, 522 for DQA1, 600 to 610 for DPA1, and approximately 470 for DPB1. Among 398 genotyped donors of the cohort, an average of around 250,000 unique TCR beta nucleotide sequences was sequenced per donor, of which roughly 17% were non-productive. High-throughput TCR immunosequencing, statistical association of individual TCRs with disease status, and machine learning were combined to predict cytomegalovirus infection status. Donor age, sex, ethnicity and CMV serostatus were collected together with the repertoire data. A later genetic analysis used genome-wide SNP genotypes for about 60% of the roughly 670 donors, treating that subset as a discovery cohort. Of the 300 to 500 genotyped donors, 81% were placed in the genetic ancestry cluster associated with self-reported Caucasian donors. The later analysis used no new phenotypic data to find candidate immune exposures, relying instead on TCR beta sequences and their occurrence across donors. To study patterns of TCR occurrence, a later analysis re-analyzed previously published TCR beta repertoires from around 670 donors and added high-resolution HLA genotyping. Four or five DR-DQ haplotypes were handled as single units for association and clustering because linkage in the cohort was strong. HLA typing included class I and class II loci at four-digit resolution. An early release that covered about 600 HLA-typed donors contained about 300 gigabases of sequencing data and 65 million to 100 million unique TCR sequences. An earlier analysis of 450 to 750 of the donors used high-throughput TCR beta sequencing to judge whether each TCR beta V gene segment behaved as functional or pseudogenic. The aim of the study was to test whether cataloging public T cell receptors could identify signatures of past pathogen exposure. Along with the approximately 600-subject first cohort, a separate validation cohort of 120 different subjects was used. Overall study results and their limits: The study gave a list of under 200 TCR beta chains associated with cytomegalovirus. The classifier was reported to diagnose cytomegalovirus status with high specificity and sensitivity in both the original and validation cohorts. In a later analysis, TCR association rates were found to vary across HLA loci, with the most associated TCRs seen for DRB1 alleles and the fewest for HLA-C alleles. The authors suggested that the approach could potentially be extended to other disease states and immunological phenotypes. For the cohort, immune exposure information was limited to CMV serostatus. Presence/absence analyses assumed roughly uniform sequencing depth across donors, an assumption that may not hold. Because the 87-base-pair reads could not distinguish some IMGT-functional V segments, including TRBV6-2 and TRBV6-3, those segments were excluded. According to a later genetic analysis, donors in an Asian-associated ancestry cluster had fewer N-insertions in productive TCRs than the approximately 700-donor mean. Across donors, most TCR sequences were observed very rarely, whereas some public TCRs were present in many individuals. At a false discovery rate of 0.05, a later analysis linked approximately 18,000 TCR beta sequences to specific HLA alleles. Broadly in line with IMGT annotations, most TCR beta V segments showed up in productive rearrangements about 87% or about 30% of the time in an earlier analysis of about 500 of the donors. Several of the top co-occurrence clusters appeared to be linked to parvovirus B19, influenza, CMV and Epstein-Barr virus, according to a later analysis. According to a later analysis, most CMV-associated TCR beta chains appeared to be HLA-restricted, and the HLA associations seemed to be driven largely by CMV exposure. A later analysis found that HLA-associated TCR beta chains were more clonally expanded and had lower generation probabilities than equally common non-associated chains. In vitro tests confirmed that a few of the cytomegalovirus-associated TCR beta chains recognize cytomegalovirus antigens. When HLA alleles, especially DR and DQ, strongly co-occurred, TCR associations were difficult to assign to individual alleles. The sequencing pipeline was judged likely to have produced a cluster of highly shared sequence variants as a technical artifact. V-gene and J-gene trimming of TCR beta chains was associated with a missense DCLRE1C variant in a later genetic analysis, and the association was replicated in an independent cohort. Linkage disequilibrium might explain the correlated functional status among segregating V segments, but an unknown experimental factor could not be ruled out. The earlier analysis of approximately 560 of the donors excluded roughly 17 rarely observed V segments, including chromosome 9 orphons, because counts were too low. In this cohort, only TCR beta chains were sequenced, and detectable features were limited by the absence of alpha or paired-chain data. A further reported finding was that TCR beta sequences accurately predicted the HLA-A and HLA-B alleles for most subjects in the first cohort. Because HLA typing was unavailable for some donors at each locus, only the typed subset was used in association tests.

The receptor comes from a woman aged 55 to 70 in good health and CMV-seronegative. Sequencing was done on a sample of PBMCs. This chain joins TRBV19 to TRBJ1-4, with 8 bases matching TRBD1. The nucleotides read TGTGCCAGTAGTAAGACAGGGGTCCCTAATGAAAAACTGTTTTTT. This codes for CASSKTGVPNEKLFF.